A selection of T cell receptor beta chains follows, all from one sample in a study of Ad26.COV2.S vaccination and SARS-CoV-2 variants. TCRdb's copy holds only in-frame clones and misses some; the assay was immunoSEQ multiplex PCR. Of about 320,000 clones in the sample, 70% to 90% are singletons; the top ten hold around 2%. The sample was peripheral blood, taken in a trial of Ad26.COV2.S vaccine versus placebo. Every receptor here comes from a person between 18 and 60 years old who received the Ad26.COV2.S COVID-19 vaccine or a placebo. Each CDR3 is given with its conserved first and last residue. The order of the fields is V gene, J gene, D gene, clone size, CDR3 protein, CDR3 DNA. The D gene is left open where the match is weak. Rows may omit the clone size; those that give it use once, few, many or a size class.

TRBV4-1	TRBJ2-7	-	-	CASSQDVRSSYEQYF	TGCGCCAGCAGCCAAGATGTAAGGAGCTCCTACGAGCAGTACTTC
TRBV19	TRBJ1-1	-	-	CASSINTGGGSEAFF	TGTGCCAGTAGTATTAACACCGGGGGAGGATCGGAAGCTTTCTTT
TRBV6-1	TRBJ2-2	-	once	CASSELAYSNTGELFF	TGTGCCAGCAGTGAACTTGCATACTCTAACACCGGGGAGCTGTTTTTT
TRBV15	TRBJ1-6	-	few	CATSRDRWRGLQGDNSPLHF	TGTGCCACCAGCAGAGATCGGTGGAGGGGCCTACAGGGAGATAATTCACCCCTCCACTTT
TRBV7-3	TRBJ2-2	-	-	CASSRDQNTGELFF	TGTGCCAGCAGCCGGGACCAGAACACCGGGGAGCTGTTTTTT
TRBV2	TRBJ1-2	TRBD1	-	CASSPTDRGREGGYTF	TGTGCCAGCAGTCCCACGGACAGGGGGCGAGAAGGTGGCTACACCTTC
TRBV19	TRBJ1-3	-	-	CASSLSRVMSNTIYF	TGTGCCAGTAGCCTCTCCAGGGTGATGAGCAACACCATATATTTT
TRBV5-4	TRBJ2-7	TRBD1	-	CASSSKDRESPEQYF	TGTGCCAGCAGCTCAAAGGACAGGGAATCACCCGAGCAGTACTTC
TRBV4-2	TRBJ2-1	-	few	CASSQDWQTYNEQFF	TGTGCCAGCAGCCAAGATTGGCAGACATACAATGAGCAGTTCTTC
TRBV5-8	TRBJ2-7	-	-	CASSDPYNRALSYEQYF	TGTGCCAGCAGCGACCCTTATAACCGGGCCCTCTCCTACGAGCAGTACTTC
TRBV7-6	TRBJ2-2	-	-	CASSLWSGDKGGELFF	TGTGCCAGCAGCTTATGGTCAGGGGATAAGGGCGGGGAGCTGTTTTTT
TRBV3-1/TRBV3-2	TRBJ1-4	-	-	CASSQQGYEKLFF	TGTGCCAGCAGCCAACAGGGCTATGAAAAACTGTTTTTT
TRBV5-5	TRBJ1-2	-	-	CASSLKGAVGYTF	TGTGCCAGCAGCTTGAAAGGGGCCGTGGGCTACACCTTC
TRBV18	TRBJ1-2	-	-	CASSPQGENGYTF	TGTGCCAGCTCACCACAGGGGGAAAATGGCTACACCTTC
TRBV5-4	TRBJ2-3	TRBD1	-	CASSLSDRGRITDTQYF	TGTGCCAGCAGCTTATCGGACAGGGGGCGCATCACAGATACGCAGTATTTT
TRBV3-1/TRBV3-2	TRBJ2-7	-	-	CASSQENRDEQYF	TGTGCCAGCAGCCAAGAAAATAGAGACGAGCAGTACTTC
TRBV29-1	TRBJ1-4	-	-	CSVSPSGVGTNEKLFF	TGCAGCGTTTCCCCCTCCGGGGTGGGGACTAATGAAAAACTGTTTTTT
TRBV28	TRBJ1-6	TRBD1	-	CASSPPGQYYNSPLHF	TGTGCCAGCAGTCCCCCGGGACAGTACTATAATTCACCCCTCCACTTT
TRBV28	TRBJ2-7	TRBD1	-	CASNDQQGIADEQYF	TGTGCCAGCAATGATCAACAGGGGATCGCGGACGAGCAGTACTTC
TRBV4-1	TRBJ2-5	-	-	CASSQGSSLQETQYF	TGCGCCAGCAGCCAAGGTTCCAGTCTCCAAGAGACCCAGTACTTC
TRBV5-4	TRBJ2-5	TRBD1	-	CASSLGTGYETQYF	TGTGCCAGCAGCTTGGGGACAGGGTACGAGACCCAGTACTTC
TRBV19	TRBJ1-1	-	-	CASRLGQSNTEAFF	TGTGCCAGTAGGCTTGGACAGAGTAACACTGAAGCTTTCTTT